Reported below is one TCR beta chain. The length of the CDR3 is 15 residues. J was trimmed by 6 bases and V by 5 bases; bases with no gene match: 9. Germline CDR1 is SNHLY and CDR2 is FYNNEI. This sample is part of a study of blood T cell repertoires in COVID-19. On the study more broadly: T cells, B-cell-depleted T cells, or PBMCs supplied cDNA or gDNA.

TCRdb keeps only in-frame clones here, not all; method: immunoSEQ multiplex PCR. The sample records about 670,000 clones, about 90% being singletons. The TCR comes from a young woman with acute or convalescent COVID-19. The gene calls are TRBV2 and TRBJ2-7, with TRBD2 identical over 11 bases. Sequenced: peripheral blood. The DNA for the CDR3 is TGTGCCAGCAGTACTCTAGCGGGGGGAGTAGTCGAGCAGTACTTC. It specifies CASSTLAGGVVEQYF. The entire variable domain, with the rest obtained from reference TRBV2 and TRBJ2-7, is as follows: EPEVTQTPSHQVTQMGQEVILRCVPISNHLYFYWYRQILGQKVEFLVSFYNNEISEKSEIFDDQFSVERPDGSNFTLKIRSTKLEDSAMYFCASSTLAGGVVEQYFGPGTRLTVT.